The rows below give T cell receptor beta chains drawn from one sample of a study of shared clonotypes between healthy human individuals. The data were produced by immunoSEQ multiplex PCR, yet TCRdb's version contains in-frame clones alone and is incomplete. The sample contains 2,100,000 or so clones, approximately 96% of which appear only once. The sequenced sample was naive CD4+ T cells sorted from blood. The receptors derive from a man aged 18 to 29 in good health. The CDR3 runs from the conserved cysteine through the conserved F or W. A D gene is named only where the DNA matches it firmly. Some rows have no size entry. The others give once, few or many, or a class for an expanded clone.

D gene | clone size | J gene | V gene | CDR3 DNA | CDR3 protein
TRBD2 | once | TRBJ2-7 | TRBV7-6 | TGTGCCAGCAGCGCGGGACTAGAATATCCCTACGAGCAGTACTTC | CASSAGLEYPYEQYF
- | - | TRBJ2-3 | TRBV30 | TGTGCCTGGAGAGGGCTAGCGAAATCAGATACGCAGTATTTT | CAWRGLAKSDTQYF
- | once | TRBJ1-1 | TRBV11-2 | TGTGCCAGCAGCTCACCCGGGAGGGGAAACACTGAAGCTTTCTTT | CASSSPGRGNTEAFF
- | once | TRBJ2-5 | TRBV6-1 | TGTGCCAGCAGTGAACAGGGTCAAGAGACCCAGTACTTC | CASSEQGQETQYF
TRBD1 | - | TRBJ1-6 | TRBV28 | TGTGCCAGCAGGACCAGGGGGCACGATAATTCACCCCTCCACTTT | CASRTRGHDNSPLHF
TRBD2 | - | TRBJ2-1 | TRBV30 | TGTGCCTGGAGCGGGGGGAAGGTTTACAATGAGCAGTTCTTC | CAWSGGKVYNEQFF
- | few | TRBJ1-1 | TRBV4-1 | TGCGCCAGCAGCCAAGAGATCCGCGTACAGAGCTCGAACACTGAAGCTTTCTTT | CASSQEIRVQSSNTEAFF
TRBD1 | - | TRBJ2-7 | TRBV18 | TGTGCCAGCTCCCCGGGACAGGGGACTTCCTACGAGCAGTACTTC | CASSPGQGTSYEQYF
- | - | TRBJ2-7 | TRBV13 | TGTGCCAGCAGCTTAGGGGTTCAGGTGATGACCTACGAGCAGTACTTC | CASSLGVQVMTYEQYF
- | - | TRBJ2-1 | TRBV2 | TGTGCCAGCACGGGACCCTTCTCCTACAATGAGCAGTTCTTC | CASTGPFSYNEQFF
TRBD1 | - | TRBJ1-5 | TRBV2 | TGTGCCAGCAGTGAGGGACAGGGGAGCAATCAGCCCCAGCATTTT | CASSEGQGSNQPQHF
- | - | TRBJ1-2 | TRBV4-3 | TGCGCCAGCAGCCCCGCCGGGGAAGTTGGGTATGGCTACACCTTC | CASSPAGEVGYGYTF
TRBD1 | - | TRBJ1-1 | TRBV29-1 | TGCAGCGTTGCTAGGGACAGTCTGAACACTGAAGCTTTCTTT | CSVARDSLNTEAFF
- | - | TRBJ1-6 | TRBV5-1 | TGCGCCAGCAGCTCCGATCCGGGCGTAAGACCCCTCCACTTT | CASSSDPGVRPLHF
TRBD2 | - | TRBJ2-3 | TRBV2 | TGTGCCAGCAGTGCTTTCGACAGACTAGCAACAGATACGCAGTATTTT | CASSAFDRLATDTQYF
- | - | TRBJ2-2 | TRBV10-1 | TGCGCCAGCAGTGATGGATCTCGCACCGGGGAGCTGTTTTTT | CASSDGSRTGELFF
TRBD2 | - | TRBJ2-1 | TRBV7-9 | TGTGCCAGCAGGACTCTAGCGGGTCCAACCTATGGTGAGCAGTTCTTC | CASRTLAGPTYGEQFF
TRBD2 | - | TRBJ2-3 | TRBV7-2 | TGTGCCAGCAGCCCCCCCGGGACTAGGGGCACAGATACGCAGTATTTT | CASSPPGTRGTDTQYF
- | - | TRBJ2-1 | TRBV2 | TGTGCCAGCAGTTCTTACCGGGACTTTGCGAGGAATGAGCAGTTCTTC | CASSSYRDFARNEQFF
TRBD1 | - | TRBJ2-7 | TRBV4-3 | TGCGCCAGCAGCCAAGGGGGACAGGGAGTTCCTGGATTCTACGAGCAGTACTTC | CASSQGGQGVPGFYEQYF
TRBD2 | - | TRBJ2-1 | TRBV5-1 | TGCGCCAGCAGCTTGGAGTTAGCGGGGTACAATGAGCAGTTCTTC | CASSLELAGYNEQFF
TRBD1 | - | TRBJ1-4 | TRBV5-1 | TGCGCCAGCAGCTTGGGACCCCCGGGACAGGGGAGTGAAAAACTGTTTTTT | CASSLGPPGQGSEKLFF
- | - | TRBJ2-4 | TRBV18 | TGTGCCAGCTCACCACCGTGGGTGGGTCAAGCCAAAAACATTCAGTACTTC | CASSPPWVGQAKNIQYF
TRBD1 | few | TRBJ2-5 | TRBV6-6 | TGTGCCAGCAGTTACCCGGGACAGCAAGAGACCCAGTACTTC | CASSYPGQQETQYF
- | - | TRBJ1-1 | TRBV12-5 | TGTGCTAGTGGTTTGGGGGCGTTGGGTAGGAATGAAGCTTTCTTT | CASGLGALGRNEAFF
TRBD2 | - | TRBJ2-1 | TRBV27 | TGTGCCAGCAGCCACGGGGGCTTAGTAGCGGGACTCAATGAGCAGTTCTTC | CASSHGGLVAGLNEQFF
- | - | TRBJ2-5 | TRBV5-1 | TGCGCCAGCAGGGACGGCACCCAAGAGACCCAGTACTTC | CASRDGTQETQYF
- | - | TRBJ2-2 | TRBV6-1 | TGTGCCACGGGGGCCAGCGGGAACACCGGGGAGCTGTTTTTT | CATGASGNTGELFF
TRBD2 | - | TRBJ2-3 | TRBV28 | TGTGCCAGCAGTCTCGGACTAGCGGGGAGCACAGATACGCAGTATTTT | CASSLGLAGSTDTQYF
- | - | TRBJ1-4 | TRBV7-2 | TGTGCCAGCAGCTTCCGGGTCGGCAATGAAAAACTGTTTTTT | CASSFRVGNEKLFF
TRBD2 | - | TRBJ2-1 | TRBV11-3 | TGTGCCAGCAGGATTAAATCCTCTAGCGGGAGAGGGGATGAGCAGTTCTTC | CASRIKSSSGRGDEQFF
- | - | TRBJ2-3 | TRBV5-1 | TGCGCCAGCAGCTTCGTACCGGGACTCCTCACAGATACGCAGTATTTT | CASSFVPGLLTDTQYF
TRBD1 | once | TRBJ1-5 | TRBV5-6 | TGTGCCAGCAGCTTGAGGTCTGTGGGACAGCACAATCAGCCCCAGCATTTT | CASSLRSVGQHNQPQHF
- | - | TRBJ2-1 | TRBV29-1 | TGCAGCGTTGAACTCACCGCGGAGCAGTTCTTC | CSVELTAEQFF